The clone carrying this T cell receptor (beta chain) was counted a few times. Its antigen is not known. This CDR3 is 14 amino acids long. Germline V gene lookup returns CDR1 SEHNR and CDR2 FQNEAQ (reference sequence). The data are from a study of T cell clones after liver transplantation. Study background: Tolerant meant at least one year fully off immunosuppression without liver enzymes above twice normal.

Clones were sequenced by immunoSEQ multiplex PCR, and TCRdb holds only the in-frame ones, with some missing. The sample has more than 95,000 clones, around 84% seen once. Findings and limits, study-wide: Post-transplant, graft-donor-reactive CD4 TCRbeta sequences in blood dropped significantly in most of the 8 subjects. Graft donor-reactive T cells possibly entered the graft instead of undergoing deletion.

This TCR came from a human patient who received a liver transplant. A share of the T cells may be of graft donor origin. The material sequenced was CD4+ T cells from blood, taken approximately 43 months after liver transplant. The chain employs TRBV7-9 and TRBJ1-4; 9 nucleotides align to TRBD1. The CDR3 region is CASLEGTGNEKLFF. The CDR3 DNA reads TGTGCGTCTCTTGAAGGGACAGGGAACGAAAAACTGTTTTTT.